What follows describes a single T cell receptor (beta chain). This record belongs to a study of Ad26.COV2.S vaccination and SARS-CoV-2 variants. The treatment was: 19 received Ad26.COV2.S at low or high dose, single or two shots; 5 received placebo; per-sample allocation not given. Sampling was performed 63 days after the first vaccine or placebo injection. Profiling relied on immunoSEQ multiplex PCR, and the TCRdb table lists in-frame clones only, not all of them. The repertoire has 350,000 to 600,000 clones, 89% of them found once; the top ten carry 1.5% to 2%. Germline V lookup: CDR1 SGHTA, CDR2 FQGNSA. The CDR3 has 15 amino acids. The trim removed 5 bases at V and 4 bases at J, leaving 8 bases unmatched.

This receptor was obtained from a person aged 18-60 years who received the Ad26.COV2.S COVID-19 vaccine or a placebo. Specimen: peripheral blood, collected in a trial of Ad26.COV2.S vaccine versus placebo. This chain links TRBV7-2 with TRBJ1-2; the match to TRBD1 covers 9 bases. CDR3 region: CASSQGTGWVYGYTF. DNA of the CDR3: TGTGCCAGCAGCCAGGGGACAGGGTGGGTCTATGGCTACACCTTC.